Sequencing of this T cell receptor beta chain was carried out in a study of blood T cell repertoires in COVID-19. Study summary: From T cells, B-cell-depleted T cells, or PBMCs came the material, which was cDNA or gDNA.

The CDR3 has 16 amino acids. CDR1 and CDR2 (germline): SGHDT, YYEEEE. With 4 bases removed from V and 0 bases from J, the gap between germline ends came to 11 bases. Profiling relied on immunoSEQ multiplex PCR, and the TCRdb table lists in-frame clones only, not all of them. The sample lists over 250,000 clones, under 90% occurring once. The sample consisted of peripheral blood. The origin of this receptor is a man aged 50 to 60 with acute or convalescent COVID-19. The chain recombines TRBV5-6 with TRBJ1-6; a weak D match, TRBD1 (5 bases). The DNA of the CDR3 is TGTGCCAGCAGCCGGGTGGGGCTCTCCTATAATTCACCCCTCCACTTT. Its translation is CASSRVGLSYNSPLHF.